This T cell receptor beta chain comes out of a study of CD8 T cells in Susac syndrome. Notes on the study in general: The authors found under 20 Susac-specific public clones in total CD8+ repertoires and five or six in CD8+ TEMRA repertoires.

The study sequenced TCR beta in blood CD8+ and CD4+ T cells. The CDR3 runs 16 residues. The V segment lost 3 bases and the J segment 7 bases; nucleotides outside the gene matches: 11. The germline gives CDR1 SGHDN, CDR2 FVKESK. RNA was extracted with the RNeasy kit, and a quantity of about 0.45 to 1 ug was reverse transcribed using random hexamers. With immunoSEQ multiplex PCR, TCR beta CDR3 was amplified across 54 Vbeta and 13 Jbeta. MiXCR, run by TCRdb on the immunoSEQ multiplex PCR reads, gives a single entry per CDR3 protein. The data show some 110,000 distinct CDR3 sequences, around 94% seen once. Regarding this clonotype: Its antigen is unidentified.

The sample was CD8+ T cells from PBMCs. This clonotype was obtained from a human donor with Susac syndrome. The chain uses TRBV14 and TRBJ2-2; TRBD2 aligns across 7 bases. The CDR3 DNA is TGTGCCAGCAGCCAGACTACCGGGACTACGGACGGGGAGCTGTTTTTT. The encoded protein is CASSQTTGTTDGELFF.